This T cell receptor beta chain was sequenced for a study of blood T cell repertoires in COVID-19. Sequenced by immunoSEQ multiplex PCR; TCRdb stores in-frame clones only, minus some. The table includes around 15,000 clones, about 80% detected once. The V and J ends lost 2 bases and 2 bases respectively, with 13 bases between them. The CDR3 consists of 15 residues. The germline V gene encodes CDR1 SGHAT and CDR2 FQDESV (reference sequence). The sample was peripheral blood. J is TRBJ2-7 and V is TRBV11-1; the D gene is possibly TRBD1 (5 bases). The sequence was obtained from a human donor in a cohort sampled during active COVID-19. CDR3 bases: TGTGCCAGCAGCTTAAGCTCTGGGGCTCCCTACGAGCAGTACTTC. As protein: CASSLSSGAPYEQYF.